This TCR beta chain came from a study of blood T cell repertoires in COVID-19. Overall study: Collection of acute and convalescent COVID-19 samples took place in the United States, Italy and Spain.

The CDR3 contains 12 residues. V was cut by 5 bases and J by 1 base, with 5 bases left in between. In the authors' workflow: By means of reference gene primer amplification, nucleated cell counts were estimated. Clones were read by immunoSEQ multiplex PCR, and TCRdb kept only the in-frame ones, dropping some. V and J calls and clone size are those listed in that table; D and trimming were worked out from the DNA. This sample has around 41,000 clones, with more than 75% found just once. The sequencing sample was made of peripheral blood. The source is a human donor in a cohort sampled during active COVID-19. The chain links TRBV12-3 or TRBV12-4 to TRBJ1-1; D not resolved. The CDR3 loop is CASSPGNTEAFF. The CDR3 DNA follows: TGTGCCAGCAGTCCAGGGAACACTGAAGCTTTCTTT.